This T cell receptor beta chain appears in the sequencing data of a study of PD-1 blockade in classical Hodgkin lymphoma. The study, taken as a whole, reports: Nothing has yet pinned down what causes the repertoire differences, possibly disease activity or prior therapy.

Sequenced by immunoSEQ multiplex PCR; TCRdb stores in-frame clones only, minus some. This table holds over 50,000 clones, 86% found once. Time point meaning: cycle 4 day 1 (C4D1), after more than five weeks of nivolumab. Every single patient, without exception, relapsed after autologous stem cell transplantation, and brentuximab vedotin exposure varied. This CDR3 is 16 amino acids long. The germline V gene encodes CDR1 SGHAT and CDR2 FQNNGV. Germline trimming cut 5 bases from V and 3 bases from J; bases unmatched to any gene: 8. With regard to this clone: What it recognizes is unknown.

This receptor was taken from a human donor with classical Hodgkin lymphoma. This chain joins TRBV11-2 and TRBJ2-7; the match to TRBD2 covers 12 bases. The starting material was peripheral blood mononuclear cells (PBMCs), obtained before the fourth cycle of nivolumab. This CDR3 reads CASSGRLAGDNYEQYF. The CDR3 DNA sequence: TGTGCCAGCAGCGGACGACTAGCGGGGGACAACTACGAGCAGTACTTC.